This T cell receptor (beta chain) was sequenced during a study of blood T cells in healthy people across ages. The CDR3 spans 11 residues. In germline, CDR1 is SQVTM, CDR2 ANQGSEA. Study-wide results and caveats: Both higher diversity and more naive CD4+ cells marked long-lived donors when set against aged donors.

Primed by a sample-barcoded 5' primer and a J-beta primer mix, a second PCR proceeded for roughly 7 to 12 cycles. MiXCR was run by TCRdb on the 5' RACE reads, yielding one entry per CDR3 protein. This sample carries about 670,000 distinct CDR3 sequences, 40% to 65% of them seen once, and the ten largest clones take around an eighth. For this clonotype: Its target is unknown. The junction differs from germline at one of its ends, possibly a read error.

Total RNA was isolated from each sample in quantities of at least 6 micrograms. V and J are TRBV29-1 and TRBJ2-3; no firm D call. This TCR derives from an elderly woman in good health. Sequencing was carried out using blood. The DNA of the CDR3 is TGCGGCGTTGAAGAGCCCTTGACGCAGTATTTT. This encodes CGVEEPLTQYF.